The 16 T cell receptor beta chains below come from one sample, sequenced in a study of CD4 T cells in relation to SARS-CoV-2 and coronaviruses. Before the COVID-19 pandemic, during about 2010-2018, CD4+ T cells were taken from unexposed donors. CD4+ T cells were isolated from the cells after 10 days of culture. Measured with immunoSEQ multiplex PCR; TCRdb has only the in-frame clones, and not every one. Counted here are roughly 20,000 clones, 74% occurring once; the ten biggest clones make up approximately 13%. What these receptors recognize is not known. Sample: CD4+ T cells from PBMCs, cultured in vitro. Receptors were obtained from a human donor in good health.

J is TRBJ2-7 and V is TRBV30; TRBD2 agrees at 7 bases. The junction had 3 bases not matched to a gene; V was cut back by 7 bases and J by 3 bases. CDR1 GTSNPN and CDR2 SVGIG come from the germline V gene (reference sequence). The CDR3 contains 11 residues. The CDR3 coding sequence is TGTGCCTTTTGGACTAGCTACGAGCAGTACTTC. Amino acid sequence: CAFWTSYEQYF.

This chain connects TRBV10-3 to TRBJ2-1; either TRBD1 or TRBD2 may fit D (5 bases each). Trimming pared 2 bases from V and 0 bases from J, leaving 11 bases between. This CDR3 spans 16 amino acids. CDR1 and CDR2 from the germline V gene are ENHRY and SYGVKD. The CDR3 DNA reads TGTGCCATCAGTGAGATGGCCGGGACCTCCTACAATGAGCAGTTCTTC. Its translation is CAISEMAGTSYNEQFF.

This clone was seen only a few times. The J gene is TRBJ2-7, the V gene TRBV2, with a tentative D call TRBD2 (5 bases). With 7 bases removed from V and 6 bases from J, the gap between germline ends came to 16 bases. From germline, CDR1 is SNHLY and CDR2 FYNNEI. The CDR3 runs 13 residues. CDR3 DNA sequence: TGTGCCAGCATCCTGGGGAGTCCCGGCGAGCAGTACTTC. Its translation: CASILGSPGEQYF.

This clone was detected only once. The V and J genes are TRBV15 and TRBJ2-2; 11 bases are shared with TRBD2. This CDR3 spans 16 amino acids. V trimming: 4 bases; J trimming: 1 base; junction bases outside the gene matches: 2. Germline CDR1 LNHNV, CDR2 YYDKDF (reference sequence). The CDR3 sequence is CATSTGLAGNTGELFF. In nucleotides, the CDR3 is TGTGCCACCAGCACCGGACTAGCGGGGAACACCGGGGAGCTGTTTTTT.

J is TRBJ2-1 and V is TRBV6-2 or TRBV6-3; 8 bases are a match to TRBD2. Germline CDR1 reads MNHEY; CDR2 reads SVGEGT. The V and J ends lost 2 bases and 0 bases, in that order; junction bases with no gene match: 6. The CDR3 has 17 amino acids. CDR3 in amino acids: CASSYLTGRVSYNEQFF. The CDR3 region has the DNA TGTGCCAGCAGTTACCTGACCGGGAGGGTCTCCTACAATGAGCAGTTCTTC.

In this sample, this clone turned up once. The CDR3 sequence: CASSAGTSGNNEQFF. In DNA form, the CDR3 reads TGTGCCAGCAGTGCCGGGACTAGCGGGAACAATGAGCAGTTCTTC. This chain uses TRBV6-4 with TRBJ2-1, with TRBD2 matching over 13 bases. From germline, CDR1 is MRHNA and CDR2 SNTAGT. V was pared by 4 bases and J by 5 bases, with 2 bases of the junction left unmatched. This CDR3 has 15 residues.

A few counts support this clone. This chain connects TRBV6-4 to TRBJ2-2; D call uncertain. From germline, CDR1 is MRHNA and CDR2 SNTAGT. This CDR3 region has 16 residues. V was cut by 0 bases and J by 0 bases, with 8 bases left in between. This CDR3 reads CASSDSAPPNTGELFF. The CDR3 DNA sequence: TGTGCCAGCAGTGACTCGGCGCCCCCGAACACCGGGGAGCTGTTTTTT.

This chain uses TRBV7-9 with TRBJ2-7; D is uncertain. Germline V gives CDR1 SEHNR, CDR2 FQNEAQ (reference sequence). This CDR3 contains 13 residues. The germline V and J ends were trimmed by 5 bases and 3 bases, with 11 bases remaining between them. The CDR3 here is CASSRAMGYEQYF. CDR3 bases: TGTGCCAGCAGCCGGGCCATGGGCTACGAGCAGTACTTC.

The genes are TRBV30 and TRBJ1-1, with a tentative D call TRBD1 (5 bases). Trimming took off 4 bases at V and 0 bases at J, with 15 bases between the two ends. Germline CDR1 is GTSNPN and CDR2 is SVGIG (reference sequence). This CDR3 has 15 amino acids. The CDR3 loop reads CAWTNHGHLNTEAFF. The CDR3 DNA follows: TGTGCCTGGACCAACCACGGACACCTGAACACTGAAGCTTTCTTT.

In nucleotides, the CDR3 is TGTGCCAGCAGCCTACTAGCGCGCACCTACAATGAGCAGTTCTTC. It codes for CASSLLARTYNEQFF. The V gene is TRBV7-6, the J gene TRBJ2-1, with TRBD2 identical over 7 bases. The V and J ends lost 5 bases and 2 bases, in that order; junction bases with no gene match: 6. The germline gives CDR1 SGHVS, CDR2 FNYEAQ. This CDR3 comprises 15 residues. The full variable domain, with the rest looked up from reference TRBV7-6 and TRBJ2-1, is GAGVSQSPRYKVTKRGQDVALRCDPISGHVSLYWYRQALGQGPEFLTYFNYEAQQDKSGLPNDRFSAERPEGSISTLTIQRTEQRDSAMYRCASSLLARTYNEQFFGPGTRLTVL.

This clone was seen once. The DNA for the CDR3 is TGTGCCAGCTCACTCCGTAACACTGAAGCTTTCTTT. The encoded protein is CASSLRNTEAFF. The genes are TRBV18 and TRBJ1-1; D is undetermined. Trimming pared 4 bases from V and 2 bases from J, leaving 5 bases between. CDR3 length: 12 amino acids. CDR1 and CDR2 from the germline V gene are KGHSH and LQKENI.

This clone was seen a few times. The J gene is TRBJ2-7, the V gene TRBV7-9, with no clear D. Per germline, CDR1 SEHNR and CDR2 FQNEAQ (reference sequence). Trimming left V 2 bases short and J 5 bases short, with 10 bases between. The CDR3 sequence is 13 residues long. CDR3 sequence: CASSLRVGHEQYF. CDR3 DNA: TGTGCCAGCAGCTTACGGGTGGGCCACGAGCAGTACTTC.

This clone was observed a few times. The CDR3: CASSTRQGSYNEQFF. The CDR3 DNA reads as TGTGCCAGTAGTACCCGACAGGGGTCCTACAATGAGCAGTTCTTC. The V and J genes are TRBV19 and TRBJ2-1; 8 nucleotides match TRBD1. This CDR3 spans 15 amino acids. Germline values: CDR1 LNHDA, CDR2 SQIVND (reference sequence). Losses at the gene ends were 4 bases for V and 1 base for J; bases not matched to a gene: 3.

This clone was observed a handful of times. The J gene is TRBJ2-7, the V gene TRBV5-4; no clear D. Germline V gene lookup returns CDR1 SGHNT and CDR2 YYREEE (reference sequence). The CDR3 sequence is 13 residues long. V shed 4 bases and J shed 2 bases, with 10 bases lying between them. CDR3 sequence (DNA): TGTGCCAGCAGCCTCCCAGATACCTACGAGCAGTACTTC. Its protein product is CASSLPDTYEQYF.

The V gene is TRBV18, the J gene TRBJ1-3; D is uncertain. The germline V gene encodes CDR1 KGHSH and CDR2 LQKENI. The CDR3 is 15 residues long. Trimming stripped 2 bases from V and 0 bases from J, with 8 bases between. As DNA, the CDR3 is TGTGCCAGCTCACCATTGGCCCTCTCTGGAAACACCATATATTTT. Its translation is CASSPLALSGNTIYF. Filled out from reference TRBV18 and TRBJ1-3, the complete variable domain reads NAGVMQNPRHLVRRRGQEARLRCSPMKGHSHVYWYRQLPEEGLKFMVYLQKENIIDESGMPKERFSAEFPKEGPSILRIQQVVRGDSAAYFCASSPLALSGNTIYFGEGSWLTVV.

The rearrangement joins TRBV7-8 to TRBJ2-1; D gene ambiguous. CDR1 is SGHVS, CDR2 FQNEAQ, per germline. The V end was cut by 5 bases, the J end by 10 bases, with 12 bases between. CDR3 length: 12 residues. The CDR3 reads CASSQSAREQFF. As DNA, the CDR3 is TGTGCCAGCAGCCAATCCGCACGGGAGCAGTTCTTC. Full variable domain (rest looked up from reference TRBV7-8 and TRBJ2-1): GAGVSQSPRYKVAKRGQDVALRCDPISGHVSLFWYQQALGQGPEFLTYFQNEAQLDKSGLPSDRFFAERPEGSVSTLKIQRTQQEDSAVYLCASSQSAREQFFGPGTRLTVL.